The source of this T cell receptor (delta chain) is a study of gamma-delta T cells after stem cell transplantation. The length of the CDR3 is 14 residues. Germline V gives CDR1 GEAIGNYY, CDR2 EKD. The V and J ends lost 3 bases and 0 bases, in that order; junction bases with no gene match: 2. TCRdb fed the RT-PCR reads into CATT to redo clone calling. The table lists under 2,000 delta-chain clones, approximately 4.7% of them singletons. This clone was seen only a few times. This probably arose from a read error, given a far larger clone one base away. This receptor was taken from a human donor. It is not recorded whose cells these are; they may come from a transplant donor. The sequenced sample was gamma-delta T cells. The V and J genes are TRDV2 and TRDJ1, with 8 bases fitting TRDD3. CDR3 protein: CACDQLGDTDKLIF. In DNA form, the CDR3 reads TGTGCCTGTGACCAACTGGGGGACACCGATAAACTCATCTTT.